This TCR beta chain was identified in a study of beta chain features in type 1 diabetes. The study's findings and limits: Researchers reported that naive, central memory and Treg TCRB repertoires appeared more similar in patients than in healthy donors. VDJ junctions from patients with type 1 diabetes contained fewer insertions and more deletions. Significant though moderate, a shortening of TCRB CDR3s appeared in all four CD4+ subsets of Type 1 diabetes patients.

Sequenced material consisted of expressed TCRB transcripts (all of the isolated RNA was reverse transcribed). Samples of naive, central memory and regulatory T cells yielded a mean of around 3.4 million reads. The table came from immunoSEQ multiplex PCR; TCRdb's copy has only in-frame clones and leaves some out. The table shows around 180,000 clones, with around 7.9% occurring only once. Per the germline V gene, CDR1 is SGHRS and CDR2 is YFSETQ. The V end lost 2 bases, the J end lost 4 bases, and 9 bases lay between the germline ends. The CDR3 spans 13 residues. With respect to this clone: The antigen is undetermined.

Sorted CD4+ subsets: naive, central memory, regulatory, stem cell-like memory (CD45RO/CCR7/CD25/CD127/CD95/CD27 panel). The sample comprised central memory CD4+ T cells from blood. J is TRBJ2-5 and V is TRBV5-1; no firm D call. The TCR sequence derives from a man aged 18 to 29 with type 1 diabetes. The CDR3 sequence: CASSLMGAETQYF. The CDR3 DNA reads as TGCGCCAGCAGCTTAATGGGCGCAGAGACCCAGTACTTC.